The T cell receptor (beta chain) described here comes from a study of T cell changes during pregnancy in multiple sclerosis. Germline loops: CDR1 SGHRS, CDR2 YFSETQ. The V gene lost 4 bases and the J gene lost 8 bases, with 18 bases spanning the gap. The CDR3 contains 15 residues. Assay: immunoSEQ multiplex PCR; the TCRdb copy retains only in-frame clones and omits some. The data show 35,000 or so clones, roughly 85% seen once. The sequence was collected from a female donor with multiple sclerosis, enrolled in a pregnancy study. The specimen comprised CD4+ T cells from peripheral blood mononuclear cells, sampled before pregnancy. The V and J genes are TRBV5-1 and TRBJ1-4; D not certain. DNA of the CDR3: TGCGCCAGCAGCCCTCCGGAGGGAGTGGAGGAAAAACTGTTTTTT. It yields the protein CASSPPEGVEEKLFF.